What follows are 3 T cell receptor beta chains derived from one specimen sequenced in a study of patients and donors after allogeneic stem cell transplantation. MiXCR was run by TCRdb on the RT-PCR reads, yielding one entry per CDR3 protein. The sample yields hundreds of thousands of distinct CDR3 sequences, 15% to 20% seen once. The sequenced material came from blood, either unsorted or a sorted T cell fraction (not recorded which). The receptors shown here come from a human donor who was either an allogeneic HSCT recipient or a stem cell or donor lymphocyte infusion donor (not recorded which). It is not recorded whose cells these are; they may come from a transplant donor.

The J gene is TRBJ2-7, the V gene TRBV5-1, with 13 bases lining up with TRBD2. Trimming at V came to 2 bases and at J to 2 bases, leaving 7 bases not matched to a gene. Germline lookup yields CDR1 SGHRS and CDR2 YFSETQ. The CDR3 is 17 residues long. CDR3 nucleotide sequence: TGCGCCAGCAGCTTACGACTAGCGGGAGGAAAGGCCTACGAGCAGTACTTC. Translated: CASSLRLAGGKAYEQYF.

This clonotype was recorded at least ten times. The chain links TRBV12-3 or TRBV12-4 to TRBJ1-5; D unclear. V was pared by 2 bases and J by 0 bases, with 8 bases between. The CDR3 length is 15 residues. This CDR3 is CASSLRGYSNQPQHF. In DNA, the CDR3 is TGTGCCAGCAGTTTAAGAGGGTATAGCAATCAGCCCCAGCATTTT.

This clonotype was counted only a few times. This chain uses TRBV11-3 with TRBJ1-4, with a tentative D call TRBD1 (6 bases). CDR1 and CDR2 (germline): SGHNT, YENEEA. This CDR3 comprises 14 residues. V lost 2 bases to trimming and J lost 4 bases, with 8 bases between them. The CDR3 sequence: CASSLPGVNEKLFF. CDR3 sequence (DNA): TGTGCCAGCAGCTTACCAGGGGTTAATGAAAAACTGTTTTTT.